This passage covers 26 T cell receptor beta chains from one sample sequenced in a study of T cell repertoires in cytomegalovirus infection. In TCRdb, the reads were re-called with MiXCR into one record per CDR3 protein. The profile covers approximately 260,000 distinct CDR3 sequences, with more than 15% appearing a single time and approximately 44% taken by the ten largest. The sequencing input was CD8+ T cells from PBMCs. The origin of the receptors is a human donor in good health (CMV status not recorded). Some clones in this sample may be carry-over from other donors' samples.

V is TRBV29-1 and J is TRBJ2-7, with a tentative D call TRBD1 (6 bases). CDR1 is SQVTM, CDR2 ANQGSEA, per germline. Between the trimmed V and J ends, which lost 4 bases and 1 base, there was a span of 14 bases. The CDR3 is 14 residues long. The CDR3 loop reads CSVGKRTASYEQYF. CDR3 DNA: TGCAGCGTTGGTAAACGGACAGCTTCCTACGAGCAGTACTTC.

This clonotype showed up many times. This chain links TRBV7-6 with TRBJ1-2; the D gene is possibly TRBD1 (6 bases). Trimming left V 5 bases short and J 1 base short, with 17 bases between. The germline V gene encodes CDR1 SGHVS and CDR2 FNYEAQ. The length of the CDR3 is 16 residues. The CDR3 region is CASSPKPQGNNYGYTF. DNA of the CDR3: TGTGCCAGCAGCCCGAAACCCCAGGGGAATAACTATGGCTACACCTTC.

This clonotype has a handful of counts. CDR3 protein: CSVLETEAFF. The CDR3 DNA sequence: TGCAGCGTTTTGGAGACTGAAGCTTTCTTT. This chain links TRBV29-1 with TRBJ1-1; D is unclear. The V end was cut by 5 bases, the J end by 5 bases, with 6 bases between. The CDR3 has 10 residues. Germline V lookup: CDR1 SQVTM, CDR2 ANQGSEA.

This clonotype was recorded a few times. The V gene is TRBV6-2 or TRBV6-3, the J gene TRBJ1-4; D call uncertain. The CDR3 consists of 17 residues. In germline, CDR1 is MNHEY, CDR2 SVGEGT. V was cut by 7 bases and J by 8 bases, with 26 bases left in between. In nucleotides, the CDR3 is TGTGCCAGCAATTCTCGCGGAGATCCGTTGTTCGAGGAAAAACTGTTTTTT. Translation gives CASNSRGDPLFEEKLFF.

V gene TRBV29-1 combines with J gene TRBJ2-1; 10 bases line up with TRBD1. The CDR3 runs to 18 residues. Per germline, CDR1 SQVTM and CDR2 ANQGSEA. Trimming at V came to 0 bases and at J to 4 bases, leaving 12 bases not matched to a gene. CDR3 sequence reads: CSVEDPQGTGVVYNEQFF. CDR3 nucleotides: TGCAGCGTTGAAGACCCACAAGGGACAGGGGTGGTTTACAATGAGCAGTTCTTC.

The chain has TRBV4-1 and TRBJ1-2, with D perhaps TRBD1 (6 bases). Per germline, CDR1 MGHRA and CDR2 YSYEKL. This CDR3 has 15 amino acids. Trimming took off 0 bases at V and 2 bases at J, with 10 bases between the two ends. CDR3 region: CASSQEDRTNYGYTF. In DNA, the CDR3 is TGCGCCAGCAGCCAAGAAGACAGGACCAACTATGGCTACACCTTC.

The rearrangement links TRBV5-1 to TRBJ2-3; maybe TRBD2 (6 bases). The germline V and J ends were trimmed by 0 bases and 7 bases, with 30 bases remaining between them. Germline V gene data show CDR1 as SGHRS and CDR2 as YFSETQ. This CDR3 has 20 amino acids. CDR3 protein: CASSLVSGFFRPGEAYTQYF. DNA for the CDR3: TGCGCCAGCAGCTTGGTATCGGGGTTTTTCCGTCCGGGGGAAGCGTATACGCAGTATTTT.

This clonotype has a handful of counts. CDR3 in amino acids: CASSIDRVAKNIQYF. Written as DNA, the CDR3 is TGTGCCAGCAGTATTGACAGGGTAGCCAAAAACATTCAGTACTTC. This chain connects TRBV6-5 to TRBJ2-4; 7 nucleotides match TRBD1. The germline CDR1 and CDR2 sequences are MNHEY and SVGAGI. With 5 bases clipped from V and 0 bases from J, the junction kept 4 bases outside the gene matches. CDR3 length: 15 residues.

The genes are TRBV7-6 and TRBJ2-7, with TRBD2 identical over 13 bases. The CDR3 is made up of 15 amino acids. J gave up 3 bases and V 5 bases, and 4 bases lay outside the gene matches. CDR1 and CDR2 (germline): SGHVS, FNYEAQ. This CDR3 reads CASSQTSGGYYEQYF. In DNA, the CDR3 is TGTGCCAGCAGCCAGACTAGCGGGGGGTACTACGAGCAGTACTTC.

This clonotype was detected a few times. The CDR3, as DNA: TGTGCCAGCAGTTTAAGAGACATATTCTACGAGCAGTACTTC. Protein product: CASSLRDIFYEQYF. V usage is TRBV28 and J usage is TRBJ2-7; D is unresolved. The CDR3 totals 14 residues. From germline, CDR1 is MDHEN and CDR2 SYDVKM. The ends were cut back, 2 bases at V and 3 bases at J, with 11 bases in the middle.

This clonotype was found a few times. The CDR3 sequence: CASSESGSGGSYEQYF. CDR3 nucleotide sequence: TGTGCCAGCAGTGAAAGCGGTAGCGGGGGTTCCTACGAGCAGTACTTC. The chain recombines TRBV6-1 with TRBJ2-7, with 9 bases matching TRBD2. The V gene's germline CDR1 is MNHNS and CDR2 SASEGT. The CDR3 length is 16 residues. V dropped 2 bases and J dropped 1; count of bases not matched to a gene: 6.

The genes are TRBV28 and TRBJ1-4; no firm D call. CDR3 length equals 16 residues. Trimming left V 2 bases short and J 12 bases short, with 22 bases between. CDR1 MDHEN and CDR2 SYDVKM come from the germline V gene. The CDR3 is CASSLIQSPEMMELFF. CDR3 bases: TGTGCCAGCAGTTTAATACAATCCCCAGAAATGATGGAACTGTTTTTT.

This chain connects TRBV4-1 to TRBJ2-2; D remains ambiguous. Trimming removed 6 bases from V and 6 bases from J, with 17 bases in between. The CDR3 runs to 15 residues. CDR1 and CDR2 (germline): MGHRA, YSYEKL. CDR3 bases: TGCGCCAGCAGAGCAGACGGAGCACTGCCCGGGGAGCTGTTTTTT. Translated, it gives CASRADGALPGELFF.

This clonotype was observed many times. The V gene is TRBV6-2 or TRBV6-3, the J gene TRBJ2-7, with 11 bases fitting TRBD2. Germline loops: CDR1 MNHEY, CDR2 SVGEGT. This CDR3 has 14 amino acids. V was clipped by 7 bases and J by 5 bases; unmatched bases: 7. The CDR3 is CASTRLAGYDEQYF. The DNA for the CDR3 is TGTGCCAGCACCCGACTAGCGGGGTATGACGAGCAGTACTTC.

This clonotype has just a few counts. This chain joins TRBV7-9 and TRBJ2-1; no clear D. CDR1 and CDR2 from the germline V gene are SEHNR and FQNEAQ (reference sequence). V was shortened by 3 bases and J by 4 bases, with 16 bases between the two germline ends. CDR3 length: 16 residues. The CDR3 coding sequence is TGTGCCAGCAGCTTTATCGGCGCCTACCCTTACAATGAGCAGTTCTTC. Its translation: CASSFIGAYPYNEQFF.

This clonotype has a count of ten or more. The chain is built from TRBV4-1 and TRBJ2-2; weak D call: TRBD1 (5 bases). The CDR3 consists of 19 residues. The ends were cut back, 2 bases at V and 4 bases at J, with 23 bases in the middle. The V gene's germline CDR1 is MGHRA and CDR2 YSYEKL. CDR3 bases: TGCGCCAGCAGCCAACCCCTTGAGCAGGGATTGGGGTCCACCGGGGAGCTGTTTTTT. Its protein product is CASSQPLEQGLGSTGELFF.

This clonotype has a count of ten or more. CDR3 nucleotide sequence: TGTGCCAGCAGTGGAGGGACCACACGGCGTGGCTACACCTTC. This sequence encodes CASSGGTTRRGYTF. The gene calls are TRBV12-3 or TRBV12-4 and TRBJ1-2, with D possibly TRBD1 on 5 matching bases. V was clipped by 5 bases and J by 7 bases, with 17 bases between them. There are 14 residues in the CDR3.

This clonotype was counted between two and nine times. The chain carries TRBV7-9 and TRBJ1-1; D might be TRBD1 (6 bases). There are 15 residues in the CDR3. Germline loops: CDR1 SEHNR, CDR2 FQNEAQ (reference sequence). Trimming pared 5 bases from V and 5 bases from J, leaving 18 bases between. This CDR3 is CASSPFRGIGTEAFF. In DNA, the CDR3 is TGTGCCAGCAGCCCATTCAGGGGTATCGGTACTGAAGCTTTCTTT.

This clonotype has a count of ten or more. The chain employs TRBV7-8 and TRBJ2-3; TRBD1 agrees at 7 bases. The CDR3 is 17 amino acids. Germline CDR1 is SGHVS and CDR2 is FQNEAQ. V was clipped by 4 bases and J by 3 bases; unmatched bases: 13. Written as DNA, the CDR3 is TGTGCCAGCAGCTCGCGGAGACAGGGTGGTCGAACAGATACGCAGTATTTT. Translated: CASSSRRQGGRTDTQYF.

In this sample, this clonotype turned up many times. The chain is built from TRBV7-9 and TRBJ1-3; D may be TRBD1 (6 bases). This CDR3 region has 16 residues. CDR1 SEHNR and CDR2 FQNEAQ come from the germline V gene (reference sequence). Trimming stripped 0 bases from V and 0 bases from J, with 9 bases between. The DNA for the CDR3 is TGTGCCAGCAGCTTAGCGGGGGCCCACTCTGGAAACACCATATATTTT. Translated, it gives CASSLAGAHSGNTIYF.

In its sample, this clonotype was seen many times. This rearrangement joins TRBV7-9 to TRBJ2-2, with no clear D. Germline loops: CDR1 SEHNR, CDR2 FQNEAQ (reference sequence). Between the trimmed V and J ends, which lost 6 bases and 2 bases, there was a span of 16 bases. This CDR3 is 16 amino acids long. CDR3 DNA: TGTGCCAGCAGGGACGACACCTCCTTCAACACCGGGGAGCTGTTTTTT. This translates into CASRDDTSFNTGELFF.

This clonotype came up a few times. The chain couples TRBV19 to TRBJ2-1, with TRBD2 as a possible D gene (6 bases). V lost 7 bases to trimming and J lost 8 bases, with 21 bases between them. Looked up from germline, CDR1 is LNHDA and CDR2 is SQIVND (reference sequence). The length of the CDR3 is 15 residues. CDR3 nucleotide sequence: TGTGCCAGTAATCCCGTGGGGGGAGCGTTCGATGAGCAGTTCTTC. It encodes CASNPVGGAFDEQFF.

In its sample, this clonotype was seen many times. This chain connects TRBV4-1 to TRBJ2-7; D is unclear. The CDR3 is 15 residues long. In germline, CDR1 is MGHRA, CDR2 YSYEKL. The V gene lost 0 bases and the J gene lost 1 base, with 10 bases spanning the gap. CDR3: CASSQDLIFSYEQYF. The DNA for the CDR3 is TGCGCCAGCAGCCAAGATTTGATTTTTTCCTACGAGCAGTACTTC.

This clonotype was seen at least ten times. The chain is built from TRBV7-2 and TRBJ1-2; possible D gene TRBD1, 5 bases. V was trimmed by 4 bases and J by 2 bases, leaving 17 bases between them. CDR3 length equals 16 residues. Germline values: CDR1 SGHTA, CDR2 FQGNSA. CDR3 coding DNA: TGTGCCAGCAGCTCGCCCGGCGGGGGATCCAACTATGGCTACACCTTC. It yields the protein CASSSPGGGSNYGYTF.

This clonotype was seen a few times. V usage is TRBV29-1 and J usage is TRBJ2-7, with TRBD2 identical over 9 bases. Germline trimming cut 4 bases from V and 3 bases from J; bases unmatched to any gene: 7. Germline CDR1 and CDR2: SQVTM and ANQGSEA. CDR3 size: 14 residues. CDR3 sequence: CSVGASGARYEQYF. The CDR3 DNA sequence: TGCAGCGTTGGGGCTAGCGGGGCCCGCTACGAGCAGTACTTC.

This clonotype was counted between two and nine times. V usage is TRBV28 and J usage is TRBJ1-5, with D perhaps matching TRBD1 (5 bases). The CDR3 length is 15 residues. Germline values: CDR1 MDHEN, CDR2 SYDVKM. Between the trimmed V and J ends, which lost 6 bases and 6 bases, there was a span of 18 bases. The CDR3 nucleotides are TGTGCCAGCAGGGGGCTTAAGGGCCCGGGTCAGCCCCAGCATTTT. It specifies CASRGLKGPGQPQHF.